One and the same sample provided the 27 T cell receptor beta chains below, sequenced in a study of beta chain features in type 1 diabetes. The authors reverse transcribed all of the isolated RNA, so sequencing captured expressed TCRB transcripts. Generated by immunoSEQ multiplex PCR, the TCRdb table keeps only in-frame clones and is missing some. The data contain fewer than 350,000 clones, about 20% of them singletons. Material: naive CD4+ T cells from blood. These receptor sequences come from a woman younger than 30 in good health.

This chain links TRBV6-1 with TRBJ2-7; TRBD1 matches 9 bases. Unmatched junction bases numbered 9, after V lost 8 bases and J lost 4 bases. The germline V gene has CDR1 MNHNS and CDR2 SASEGT. CDR3 length: 14 residues. CDR3 coding DNA: TGTGCCAGCCGGGACAGGGCACGGGGATACGAGCAGTACTTC. This codes for CASRDRARGYEQYF.

V gene TRBV4-2 combines with J gene TRBJ1-2, with 12 bases aligning to TRBD1. This CDR3 comprises 16 residues. CDR1 LGHNA and CDR2 YNFKEQ come from the germline V gene. Trimming removed 2 bases from V and 8 bases from J; junction bases left unmatched: 9. Written as DNA, the CDR3 is TGTGCCAGCAGCCAACTAGGGGGGGGACAGGGGGCCGGCTACACCTTC. It specifies CASSQLGGGQGAGYTF.

The chain recombines TRBV5-1 with TRBJ2-7; TRBD2 matches 13 bases. This CDR3 comprises 16 residues. CDR1 SGHRS and CDR2 YFSETQ come from the germline V gene. The V segment lost 4 bases and the J segment 1 base; nucleotides outside the gene matches: 5. Here the CDR3 DNA reads TGCGCCAGCAGCGTTGGACTAGCGGGGGAGTCCTACGAGCAGTACTTC. Residues: CASSVGLAGESYEQYF.

This sequence joins TRBV19 and TRBJ1-6, with a tentative D call TRBD1 (5 bases). This CDR3 region has 15 residues. Between the trimmed V and J ends, which lost 9 bases and 0 bases, there was a span of 12 bases. Per the germline V gene, CDR1 is LNHDA and CDR2 is SQIVND (reference sequence). CDR3 DNA: TGTGCCAGCCAACCCGGGGGCTCCTATAATTCACCCCTCCACTTT. Encoded protein: CASQPGGSYNSPLHF.

The gene calls are TRBV2 and TRBJ2-1, with D maybe TRBD1 (5 bases). This CDR3 contains 14 residues. V shed 6 bases and J shed 4 bases, with 13 bases lying between them. From germline, CDR1 is SNHLY and CDR2 FYNNEI. The CDR3 is CASRVGPLYNEQFF. The CDR3 bases are TGTGCCAGCAGGGTGGGGCCCTTATACAATGAGCAGTTCTTC. The whole variable domain, remainder taken from reference TRBV2 and TRBJ2-1, is EPEVTQTPSHQVTQMGQEVILRCVPISNHLYFYWYRQILGQKVEFLVSFYNNEISEKSEIFDDQFSVERPDGSNFTLKIRSTKLEDSAMYFCASRVGPLYNEQFFGPGTRLTVL.

This clone was detected only a few times. V usage is TRBV11-3 and J usage is TRBJ1-2, with D possibly matching TRBD1 (6 bases). CDR3 size: 12 residues. Germline CDR1 reads SGHNT; CDR2 reads YENEEA. The V gene lost 5 bases and the J gene lost 4 bases, with 8 bases spanning the gap. In DNA form, the CDR3 reads TGTGCCAGCAGCCAGGACAGCTATGGCTACACCTTC. Its protein product is CASSQDSYGYTF.

The V call is TRBV6-5, the J call TRBJ1-2, with TRBD1 matching 10 bases. With V trimmed by 5 bases and J by 9 bases, 6 bases remained unmatched. Germline V gives CDR1 MNHEY, CDR2 SVGAGI. The CDR3 consists of 13 residues. The DNA for the CDR3 is TGTGCCAGCAGTCTAGGGACAGGGGTTAGCTACACCTTC. This translates into CASSLGTGVSYTF.

This clone showed up just a few times. The genes are TRBV30 and TRBJ2-3, with 9 bases identical to TRBD2. CDR3 length: 14 residues. Germline V gene data show CDR1 as GTSNPN and CDR2 as SVGIG (reference sequence). V was pared by 2 bases and J by 2 bases, with 2 bases of the junction left unmatched. The CDR3 loop is CAWSRGGATDTQYF. CDR3 nucleotides: TGTGCCTGGAGTCGCGGGGGGGCCACAGATACGCAGTATTTT.

The chain recombines TRBV5-1 with TRBJ2-1; no firm D call. V was shortened by 7 bases and J by 6 bases, with 11 bases between the two germline ends. The CDR3 spans 12 residues. Germline CDR1 and CDR2: SGHRS and YFSETQ. The CDR3 sequence: CASGTSRNEQFF. The CDR3 DNA reads as TGCGCCAGCGGCACGTCCCGCAATGAGCAGTTCTTC.

On this clone: This CDR3 is also generated by other DNA sequences in the sample. J is TRBJ2-7 and V is TRBV5-1; a weak D match, TRBD1 (6 bases). V was shortened by 1 base and J by 1 base, with 9 bases between the two germline ends. The CDR3 runs 14 residues. Germline V gives CDR1 SGHRS, CDR2 YFSETQ. CDR3 in DNA: TGCGCCAGCAGCTTGACCGGGACATCCTACGAGCAGTACTTC. It encodes CASSLTGTSYEQYF.

This clone turned up a few times. The chain has TRBV9 and TRBJ1-4; TRBD1 might be the D (6 bases). V lost 1 base and J lost 5, with 9 bases in between. The germline V gene has CDR1 SGDLS and CDR2 YYNGEE. The CDR3 has 14 residues. The CDR3 region has the DNA TGTGCCAGCAGCGTAAGGGGGTCGAATGAAAAACTGTTTTTT. Translating gives CASSVRGSNEKLFF.

A few counts support this clone. CDR3 sequence (DNA): TGTGCCATCAGAGCGGGAACAGATACGCAGTATTTT. Its protein is CAIRAGTDTQYF. This chain links TRBV10-3 with TRBJ2-3; 7 positions match TRBD2. The V gene's germline CDR1 is ENHRY and CDR2 SYGVKD. The junction had 0 bases not matched to a gene; V was cut back by 6 bases and J by 3 bases. This CDR3 is built from 12 residues.

This clone occurred a few times. The chain couples TRBV30 to TRBJ2-5; 10 bases line up with TRBD1. The CDR3 spans 15 residues. The V gene's germline CDR1 is GTSNPN and CDR2 SVGIG (reference sequence). Germline trimming cut 0 bases from V and 5 bases from J; bases unmatched to any gene: 6. The chain's CDR3 is CAWSVGTGEIETQYF. In DNA form, the CDR3 reads TGTGCCTGGAGTGTGGGGACAGGGGAAATCGAGACCCAGTACTTC.

Only a few counts were recorded for this clone. The V call is TRBV7-3, the J call TRBJ2-7; 7 bases are a match to TRBD2. V was pared by 2 bases and J by 0 bases, with 4 bases of the junction left unmatched. The CDR3 consists of 15 residues. The V gene's germline CDR1 is SGHTA and CDR2 FQGTGA. In nucleotides, the CDR3 is TGTGCCAGCAGCTTACGGCGGGGGAGCTCCTACGAGCAGTACTTC. Translation gives CASSLRRGSSYEQYF.

This clone appeared a few times. The rearrangement joins TRBV30 to TRBJ2-5; the match to TRBD1 covers 7 bases. V gave up 5 bases and J gave up 3 bases; unmatched junction bases: 6. In germline, CDR1 is GTSNPN, CDR2 SVGIG (reference sequence). CDR3 length: 13 amino acids. The CDR3 DNA reads TGTGCCTGGTCCTCCGGGACAGAAGAGACCCAGTACTTC. Translating gives CAWSSGTEETQYF.

This clone has only a few counts. The gene calls are TRBV4-1 and TRBJ2-1; the match to TRBD2 covers 7 bases. V shed 5 bases and J 0 bases; nucleotides not matched to a gene: 16. Germline values: CDR1 MGHRA, CDR2 YSYEKL. This CDR3 has 19 amino acids. The CDR3 nucleotides are TGCGCCAGCAGCTCTAATTCGTGGTATCGCGGGAGCTCCTACAATGAGCAGTTCTTC. It specifies CASSSNSWYRGSSYNEQFF.

The sample holds a few counts of this clone. This sequence joins TRBV18 and TRBJ1-5; no clear D gene. Trimming removed 5 bases at V and 7 bases at J, with 21 bases between. The CDR3 runs 16 residues. Germline CDR1 reads KGHSH; CDR2 reads LQKENI. The CDR3 region has the DNA TGTGCCAGCTCAGAGTCAGCCCCCGGCAACGGGCAGCCCCAGCATTTT. As protein: CASSESAPGNGQPQHF.

This clone has a handful of counts. The V and J genes are TRBV18 and TRBJ1-4; no definite D call. CDR1 KGHSH and CDR2 LQKENI come from the germline V gene. V dropped 3 bases and J dropped 7 bases, with 9 bases sitting between them. This CDR3 is 13 amino acids long. The CDR3 DNA reads TGTGCCAGCTCACCGAGGTTGGGTGAAAAACTGTTTTTT. Translating gives CASSPRLGEKLFF.

Only a few counts were recorded for this clone. This rearrangement joins TRBV5-1 to TRBJ2-1; 12 bases match TRBD2. The trim removed 4 bases at V and 0 bases at J, leaving 5 bases unmatched. Germline values: CDR1 SGHRS, CDR2 YFSETQ. The CDR3 sequence is 17 residues long. The CDR3 nucleotides read TGCGCCAGCAGCCTGATGACTAGCGGGAGCTCCTACAATGAGCAGTTCTTC. Amino acid sequence: CASSLMTSGSSYNEQFF.

J is TRBJ1-5 and V is TRBV7-2; D possibly corresponds to TRBD1 (6 bases). V gave up 5 bases and J gave up 4 bases, with 15 bases separating them. Germline CDR1 SGHTA, CDR2 FQGNSA. The CDR3 sequence is 15 residues long. CDR3 bases: TGTGCCAGCAGCACCGGGGGGCCTCATAATCAGCCCCAGCATTTT. Encoded protein: CASSTGGPHNQPQHF.

The rearrangement joins TRBV29-1 to TRBJ1-2, with TRBD1 matching 7 bases. Germline trimming cut 4 bases from V and 7 bases from J; bases unmatched to any gene: 15. There are 15 residues in the CDR3. Germline values: CDR1 SQVTM, CDR2 ANQGSEA. The CDR3 sequence: CSVALLGQQGGGYTF. CDR3 in DNA: TGCAGCGTTGCCCTACTTGGACAGCAGGGGGGTGGCTACACCTTC.

This clone was picked up a small number of times. The V gene is TRBV29-1, the J gene TRBJ2-2; TRBD1 aligns across 8 bases. CDR1 and CDR2 (germline): SQVTM, ANQGSEA. Trimming removed 6 bases from V and 7 bases from J; junction bases left unmatched: 10. The CDR3 is 14 amino acids. The DNA of the CDR3 is TGCAGCGTCCAAAAGGGACAGGTCGGCGGGGAGCTGTTTTTT. Translated: CSVQKGQVGGELFF.

In nucleotides, the CDR3 is TGTGCCAGCAGTGGAACAGTGAACTCTGGGGCCAACGTCCTGACTTTC. This gives the protein CASSGTVNSGANVLTF. This chain joins TRBV6-1 and TRBJ2-6; no clear D. V was trimmed by 4 bases and J by 0 bases, leaving 10 bases between them. The CDR3 contains 16 residues. CDR1 and CDR2 from the germline V gene are MNHNS and SASEGT.

This chain joins TRBV4-2 and TRBJ2-3; D is perhaps TRBD1 (5 bases). The CDR3 totals 15 residues. CDR1 LGHNA and CDR2 YNFKEQ come from the germline V gene. Trimming took off 2 bases at V and 0 bases at J, with 9 bases between the two ends. The CDR3 spells CASSQTQGSTDTQYF. CDR3 nucleotides: TGTGCCAGCAGCCAAACCCAGGGTAGCACAGATACGCAGTATTTT.

V and J are TRBV7-9 and TRBJ1-1, with 7 bases that match TRBD1. The CDR3 extends over 14 amino acids. CDR1 SEHNR and CDR2 FQNEAQ come from the germline V gene (reference sequence). V trimming: 2 bases; J trimming: 5 bases; junction bases outside the gene matches: 5. The CDR3 DNA follows: TGTGCCAGCAGCTTAAATACAGGGGAGACTGAAGCTTTCTTT. Translation gives CASSLNTGETEAFF.

The chain couples TRBV12-5 to TRBJ1-5; possible D gene TRBD1, 5 bases. Germline V gives CDR1 LGHNT, CDR2 FRNRAP. The CDR3 extends over 14 amino acids. Trimming stripped 5 bases from V and 5 bases from J, with 13 bases between. CDR3 loop: CASGRGIRDQPQHF. In nucleotides, the CDR3 is TGTGCTAGTGGTCGGGGGATTCGGGATCAGCCCCAGCATTTT.

Remarks on this clone: The same CDR3 is also encoded by other DNA sequences in this sample. The chain recombines TRBV6-6 with TRBJ2-5; D is unclear. The CDR3 is made up of 11 amino acids. The germline V gene encodes CDR1 MNHNY and CDR2 SVGAGI (reference sequence). With 6 bases removed from V and 2 bases from J, the gap between germline ends came to 4 bases. The CDR3 sequence: CASRSQETQYF. In DNA form, the CDR3 reads TGTGCCAGCAGGTCGCAAGAGACCCAGTACTTC.